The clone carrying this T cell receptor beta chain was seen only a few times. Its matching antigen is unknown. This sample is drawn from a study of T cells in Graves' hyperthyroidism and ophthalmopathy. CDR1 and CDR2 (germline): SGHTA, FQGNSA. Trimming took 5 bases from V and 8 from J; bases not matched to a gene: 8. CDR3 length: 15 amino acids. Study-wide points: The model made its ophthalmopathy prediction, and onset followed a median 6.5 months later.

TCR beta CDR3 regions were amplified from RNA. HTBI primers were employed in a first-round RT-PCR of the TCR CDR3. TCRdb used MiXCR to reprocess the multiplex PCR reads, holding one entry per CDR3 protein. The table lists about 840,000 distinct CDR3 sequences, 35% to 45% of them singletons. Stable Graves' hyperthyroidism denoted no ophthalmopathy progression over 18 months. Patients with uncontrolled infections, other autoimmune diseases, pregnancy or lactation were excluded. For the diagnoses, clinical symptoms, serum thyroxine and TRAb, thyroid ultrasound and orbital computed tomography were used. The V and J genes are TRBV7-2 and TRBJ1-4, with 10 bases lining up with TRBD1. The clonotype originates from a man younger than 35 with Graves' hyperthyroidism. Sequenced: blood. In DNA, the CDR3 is TGTGCCAGCAGCATTCCGACAGGGGGCGAAGAAAAACTGTTTTTT. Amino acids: CASSIPTGGEEKLFF.